The 24 T cell receptor beta chains given below trace back to one sample, sequenced in a study of T-cell memory formation after mild COVID-19. TCRdb fed the 5' RACE reads into MiXCR, producing one record per CDR3 protein. The profile covers 100,000 to 130,000 distinct CDR3 sequences, with about 18% appearing a single time and around 5.1% taken by the ten largest. The sample was PBMCs or a T cell subset sorted from them (not recorded which). These receptors were taken from a man aged 18 to 29 who had mild COVID-19 (a few samples of this study predate the infection). Cell type and time point are not known.

The CDR3 here is CASSFGRHQPQHF. CDR3 DNA: TGTGCCAGCAGCTTTGGGCGTCATCAGCCCCAGCATTTT. The chain has TRBV7-2 and TRBJ1-5; D unresolved. Germline CDR1 reads SGHTA; CDR2 reads FQGNSA. The CDR3 is 13 amino acids. Trimming took 3 bases from V and 5 from J, leaving 8 bases between them.

V gene TRBV3-1 combines with J gene TRBJ2-7; tentative D call: TRBD2 (5 bases). From germline, CDR1 is LGHDT and CDR2 YNNKEL (reference sequence). This CDR3 comprises 13 residues. CDR3 sequence: CASRRRGSYEQYF. CDR3 sequence (DNA): TGTGCTTCCCGGAGACGGGGATCCTACGAGCAGTACTTC.

In this sample, this clonotype turned up a few times. V gene TRBV6-5 combines with J gene TRBJ1-6; perhaps TRBD1 as D (6 bases). Trimming removed 3 bases at V and 7 bases at J, with 16 bases between. Germline V gene data show CDR1 as MNHEY and CDR2 as SVGAGI. The CDR3 has 16 residues. The CDR3 is CASSYVGGGPNSPLHF. Written as DNA, the CDR3 is TGTGCCAGCAGTTATGTGGGGGGCGGCCCGAATTCACCCCTCCACTTT.

V gene TRBV20-1 combines with J gene TRBJ1-4; D uncertain. Trimming pared 5 bases from V and 0 bases from J, leaving 10 bases between. The CDR3 covers 14 residues. Germline CDR1 is DFQATT and CDR2 is SNEGSKA (reference sequence). Here the CDR3 DNA reads TGCAGTGCTGCAGCGCTACCAACTAATGAAAAACTGTTTTTT. It codes for CSAAALPTNEKLFF.

This clonotype was detected a few times. J is TRBJ2-5 and V is TRBV11-2, with TRBD2 matching over 10 bases. Germline CDR1 and CDR2: SGHAT and FQNNGV. With 5 bases clipped from V and 5 bases from J, the junction kept 14 bases outside the gene matches. This CDR3 contains 17 residues. In nucleotides, the CDR3 is TGTGCCAGCAGCCCCCGTAGCGGGGGGTTCCTCTGGGAGACCCAGTACTTC. This codes for CASSPRSGGFLWETQYF.

The V gene is TRBV5-6, the J gene TRBJ2-7; D not certain. With 4 bases removed from V and 0 bases from J, the gap between germline ends came to 11 bases. Germline V gene data show CDR1 as SGHDT and CDR2 as YYEEEE. The CDR3 loop spans 14 amino acids. The CDR3 region has the DNA TGTGCCAGCAGCCCCCTAGGGATCTCCTACGAGCAGTACTTC. It codes for CASSPLGISYEQYF.

The V call is TRBV10-2, the J call TRBJ2-5; D is ambiguous. Germline V gene sequence: CDR1 WSHSY, CDR2 SAAADI. This CDR3 is built from 12 residues. Trimming took off 6 bases at V and 4 bases at J, with 9 bases between the two ends. Here the CDR3 DNA reads TGCGCCAGCAGCCCCGCGCTAGAGACCCAGTACTTC. It specifies CASSPALETQYF.

This clonotype was seen a few times. The chain couples TRBV20-1 to TRBJ2-3, with TRBD2 matching 8 bases. The J segment lost 8 bases and the V segment lost 3 bases, leaving 4 bases of the junction unmatched. In germline, CDR1 is DFQATT, CDR2 SNEGSKA (reference sequence). This CDR3 contains 12 residues. The CDR3 coding sequence is TGCAGTGCTAGCGGGGGGGAGGGTACGCAGTATTTT. Translated: CSASGGEGTQYF.

There are a few counts of this clonotype. The chain employs TRBV7-9 and TRBJ2-1; TRBD2 is a possible D gene (7 bases). Trimming took off 5 bases at V and 2 bases at J, with 16 bases between the two ends. Germline CDR1 is SEHNR and CDR2 is FQNEAQ (reference sequence). The CDR3 length is 16 residues. The CDR3 bases are TGTGCCAGCAGCCGACGGGACGGGGGGCCCTACAATGAGCAGTTCTTC. This codes for CASSRRDGGPYNEQFF.

V and J are TRBV7-2 and TRBJ1-2, with TRBD1 identical over 7 bases. The ends lost 4 bases at V and 7 bases at J; junction bases unmatched: 9. Germline CDR1 is SGHTA and CDR2 is FQGNSA. The CDR3 runs 14 residues. CDR3 sequence (DNA): TGTGCCAGCAGCTCAGGGGGAAGCGCGCGTGGCTACACCTTC. Its protein product is CASSSGGSARGYTF.

V and J are TRBV4-2 and TRBJ2-4; tentative D call: TRBD1 (6 bases). The germline V and J ends were trimmed by 9 bases and 8 bases, with 11 bases remaining between them. CDR3 length equals 11 residues. The germline gives CDR1 LGHNA, CDR2 YNFKEQ. The CDR3 nucleotides read TGTGCCAGTACAGGGCTGGACATTCAGTACTTC. Protein: CASTGLDIQYF.

This clonotype appeared many times. The chain couples TRBV6-2 or TRBV6-3 to TRBJ2-5; D is perhaps TRBD1 or TRBD2 (6 bases each). Germline CDR1 reads MNHEY; CDR2 reads SVGEGT. V lost 5 bases, J lost 5 bases, and 15 bases lay in between. CDR3 length: 14 residues. The CDR3, as DNA: TGTGCCAGCAGTGCCGAGGGGGGCCGCGAGACCCAGTACTTC. The encoded protein is CASSAEGGRETQYF.

The CDR3 spells CASSPGSSETQYF. CDR3 DNA sequence: TGTGCCAGCTCACCAGGCAGTTCAGAGACCCAGTACTTC. The chain uses TRBV18 and TRBJ2-5; D gene uncertain. Germline CDR1 and CDR2: KGHSH and LQKENI. This CDR3 is built from 13 residues. The V end was cut by 2 bases, the J end by 4 bases, with 8 bases between.

The rearrangement links TRBV29-1 to TRBJ2-7, with TRBD1 identical over 8 bases. The germline V gene encodes CDR1 SQVTM and CDR2 ANQGSEA. J was trimmed by 5 bases and V by 6 bases; bases with no gene match: 6. The CDR3 covers 12 residues. CDR3 sequence (DNA): TGCAGCGTCCGGGACAGGACTCACGAGCAGTACGTC. Residues: CSVRDRTHEQYV.

The CDR3 DNA is TGTGCCAGCAGTTCTTTTCCCGGGGAGCTGTTTTTT. Protein product: CASSSFPGELFF. The genes are TRBV6-6 and TRBJ2-2; D is ambiguous. The CDR3 covers 12 residues. CDR1 and CDR2 from the germline V gene are MNHNY and SVGAGI (reference sequence). Trimming took off 4 bases at V and 6 bases at J, with 6 bases between the two ends.

A few counts support this clonotype. This chain connects TRBV20-1 to TRBJ2-1; weak D call: TRBD2 (5 bases). V was trimmed by 3 bases and J by 9 bases, leaving 9 bases between them. The V gene's germline CDR1 is DFQATT and CDR2 SNEGSKA (reference sequence). This CDR3 has 11 amino acids. CDR3 residues: CSARLSGEQFF. The CDR3 DNA reads TGCAGTGCTAGGCTAAGCGGTGAGCAGTTCTTC.

The V call is TRBV5-1, the J call TRBJ2-2; TRBD1 matches at 7 bases. CDR1 and CDR2 (germline): SGHRS, YFSETQ. The CDR3 is made up of 14 amino acids. The V and J ends lost 6 bases and 7 bases, in that order; junction bases with no gene match: 9. The CDR3 sequence is CASKETGSNGELFF. The CDR3 DNA sequence: TGCGCCAGCAAGGAGACAGGGTCGAACGGGGAGCTGTTTTTT.

This clonotype was recorded a few times. One end of the junction fails to match germline, which may point to a read error. V is TRBV5-6 and J is TRBJ2-1; 8 bases match TRBD2. The CDR3 sequence is 15 residues long. CDR1 and CDR2 (germline): SGHDT, YYEEEE. CDR3 bases: TGTGCCAGCAGCTTTGACCAGCGGGGGATCGATGAGCAGTTTTTC. Its translation: CASSFDQRGIDEQFF.

The genes are TRBV5-6 and TRBJ2-5; D might be TRBD1 (6 bases). The CDR3 is 15 amino acids. The V and J ends lost 7 bases and 1 base respectively, with 17 bases between them. Germline loops: CDR1 SGHDT, CDR2 YYEEEE. CDR3 in amino acids: CASSLTQGVQETQYF. CDR3 nucleotide sequence: TGTGCCAGCTCCCTAACACAGGGCGTCCAAGAGACCCAGTACTTC.

In the case of this clonotype: The junction departs from the called germline gene at one end, perhaps through a read error. This sequence joins TRBV5-1 and TRBJ2-1; 8 positions agree with TRBD2. This CDR3 is built from 15 residues. Looked up from germline, CDR1 is SGHRS and CDR2 is YFSETQ. In DNA, the CDR3 is TGCGCCAGCAGATTGGTTAGCGGGGCCAACAATGAGCAGTTCTTC. It translates to CASRLVSGANNEQFF.

V and J are TRBV5-1 and TRBJ2-3; TRBD1 matches 11 bases. Germline lookup yields CDR1 SGHRS and CDR2 YFSETQ. The V and J ends lost 4 bases and 3 bases, in that order; junction bases with no gene match: 7. The CDR3 runs 16 residues. CDR3: CASSPGTGGRTDTQYF. The CDR3 nucleotides are TGCGCCAGCAGCCCGGGGACAGGGGGTCGGACAGATACGCAGTATTTT.

The rearrangement uses TRBV20-1 and TRBJ1-4; TRBD1 matches at 8 bases. Losses at the gene ends were 6 bases for V and 8 bases for J; bases not matched to a gene: 8. The CDR3 has 13 amino acids. The germline V gene has CDR1 DFQATT and CDR2 SNEGSKA (reference sequence). Written as DNA, the CDR3 is TGCAGTGCCCGAGGACAGGGAGGGGAAAAACTGTTTTTT. Translating it yields CSARGQGGEKLFF.

This clonotype turned up a few times. The gene calls are TRBV7-2 and TRBJ1-6; D might be TRBD1 (6 bases). Trimming took 8 bases from V and 5 from J, leaving 7 bases between them. CDR1 is SGHTA, CDR2 FQGNSA, per germline. This CDR3 spans 12 amino acids. The CDR3 protein is CASRTDNSPLHF. The CDR3 nucleotides are TGTGCCAGCCGGACAGATAATTCACCCCTCCACTTT.

A few counts support this clonotype. The chain combines TRBV12-3 or TRBV12-4 with TRBJ1-2; the D gene is possibly TRBD1 (5 bases). V was clipped by 6 bases and J by 3 bases, with 11 bases between them. The CDR3 covers 13 residues. Written as DNA, the CDR3 is TGTGCCAGCAGGCCGCAGGGTCACTATGGCTACACCTTC. Translated, it gives CASRPQGHYGYTF.